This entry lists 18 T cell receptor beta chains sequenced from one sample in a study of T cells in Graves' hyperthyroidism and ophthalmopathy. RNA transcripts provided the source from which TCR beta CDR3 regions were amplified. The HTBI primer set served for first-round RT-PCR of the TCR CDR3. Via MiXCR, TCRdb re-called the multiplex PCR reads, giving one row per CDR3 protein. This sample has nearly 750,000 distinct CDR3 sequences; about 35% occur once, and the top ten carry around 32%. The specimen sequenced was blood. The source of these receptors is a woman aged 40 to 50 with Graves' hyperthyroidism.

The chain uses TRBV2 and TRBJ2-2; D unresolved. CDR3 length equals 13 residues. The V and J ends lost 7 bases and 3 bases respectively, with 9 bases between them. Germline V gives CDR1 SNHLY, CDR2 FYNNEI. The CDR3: CASIRIDTGELFF. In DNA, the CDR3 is TGTGCCAGCATTCGCATTGACACCGGGGAGCTGTTTTTT.

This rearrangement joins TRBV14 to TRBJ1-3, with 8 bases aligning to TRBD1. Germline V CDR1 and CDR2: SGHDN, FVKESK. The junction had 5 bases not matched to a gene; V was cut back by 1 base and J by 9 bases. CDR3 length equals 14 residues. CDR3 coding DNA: TGTGCCAGCAGCCAAGGGCAGGGGGCTTCCACCATATATTTT. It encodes CASSQGQGASTIYF.

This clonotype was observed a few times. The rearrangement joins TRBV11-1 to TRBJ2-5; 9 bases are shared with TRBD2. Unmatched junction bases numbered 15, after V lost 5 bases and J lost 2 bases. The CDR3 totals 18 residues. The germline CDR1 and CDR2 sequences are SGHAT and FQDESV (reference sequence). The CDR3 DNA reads TGTGCCAGCAGCAAATCCCCGGCGGCGGGGGGGGTACAAGAGACCCAGTACTTC. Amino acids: CASSKSPAAGGVQETQYF.

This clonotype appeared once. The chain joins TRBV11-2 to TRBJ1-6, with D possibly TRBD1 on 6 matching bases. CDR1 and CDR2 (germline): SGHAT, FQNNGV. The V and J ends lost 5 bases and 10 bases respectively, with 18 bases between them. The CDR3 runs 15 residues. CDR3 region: CASSPSGTTDSPLHF. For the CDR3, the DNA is TGTGCCAGCAGCCCATCCGGGACAACCGACTCACCCCTCCACTTT.

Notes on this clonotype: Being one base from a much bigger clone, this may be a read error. CDR3 amino acids: CSARGPAPHQGGQLFF. CDR3 nucleotides: TGCAGTGCTAGAGGACCTGCTCCCCATCAAGGCGGGCAGCTGTTTTTT. V and J are TRBV20-1 and TRBJ2-2, with D perhaps matching TRBD2 (5 bases). This CDR3 has 16 amino acids. The germline CDR1 and CDR2 sequences are DFQATT and SNEGSKA (reference sequence).

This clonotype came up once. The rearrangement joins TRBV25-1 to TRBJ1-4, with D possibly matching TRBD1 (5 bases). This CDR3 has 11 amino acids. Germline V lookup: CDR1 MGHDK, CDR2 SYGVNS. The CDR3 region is CARGTNEKLFF. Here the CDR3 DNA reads TGTGCTAGGGGAACTAATGAAAAACTGTTTTTT.

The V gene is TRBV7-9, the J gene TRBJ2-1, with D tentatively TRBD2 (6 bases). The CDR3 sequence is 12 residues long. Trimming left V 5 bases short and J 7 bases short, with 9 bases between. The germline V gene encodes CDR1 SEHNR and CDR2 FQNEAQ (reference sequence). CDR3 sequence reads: CASSVSGNEQFF. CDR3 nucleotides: TGTGCCAGCAGCGTGAGCGGGAATGAGCAGTTCTTC.

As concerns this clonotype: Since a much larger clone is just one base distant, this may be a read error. This chain's CDR3 is CASSLLSNEVNNSPLHF. CDR3 nucleotide sequence: TGTGCCAGCAGCTTACTTTCGAACGAGGTCAATAATTCACCCCTCCACTTT. The chain carries TRBV11-1 and TRBJ1-6; D is unresolved. This CDR3 is 17 amino acids long. Germline assignment: CDR1 SGHAT and CDR2 FQDESV (reference sequence). V lost 2 bases and J 5 bases, leaving 16 bases between the germline ends.

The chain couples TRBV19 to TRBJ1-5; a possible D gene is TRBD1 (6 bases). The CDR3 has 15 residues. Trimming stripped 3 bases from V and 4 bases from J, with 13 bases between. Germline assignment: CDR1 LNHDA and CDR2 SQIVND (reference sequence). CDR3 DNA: TGTGCCAGTAGTATGGGGGGGCTGGGGAATCAGCCCCAGCATTTT. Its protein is CASSMGGLGNQPQHF.

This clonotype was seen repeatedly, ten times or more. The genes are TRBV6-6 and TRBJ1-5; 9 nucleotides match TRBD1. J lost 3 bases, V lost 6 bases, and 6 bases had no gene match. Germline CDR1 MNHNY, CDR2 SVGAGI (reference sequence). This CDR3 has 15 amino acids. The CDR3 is CASSRQGGTNQPQHF. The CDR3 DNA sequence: TGTGCCAGCAGCAGACAGGGGGGCACCAATCAGCCCCAGCATTTT.

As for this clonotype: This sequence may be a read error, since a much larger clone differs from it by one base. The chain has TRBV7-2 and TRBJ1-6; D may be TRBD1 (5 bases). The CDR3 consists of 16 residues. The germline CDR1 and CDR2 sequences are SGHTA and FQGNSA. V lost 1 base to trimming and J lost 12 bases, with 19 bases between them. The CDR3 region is CTSSLVVGSLGEPLHF. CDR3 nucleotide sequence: TGTACCAGCAGCTTAGTCGTGGGTAGCCTGGGGGAACCCCTCCACTTT.

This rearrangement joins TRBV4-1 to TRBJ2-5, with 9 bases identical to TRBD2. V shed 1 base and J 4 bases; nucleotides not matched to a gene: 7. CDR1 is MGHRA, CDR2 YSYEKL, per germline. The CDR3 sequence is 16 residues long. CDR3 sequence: CASSQGRSGGLETQYF. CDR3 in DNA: TGCGCCAGCAGCCAAGGTAGAAGCGGGGGGCTAGAGACCCAGTACTTC.

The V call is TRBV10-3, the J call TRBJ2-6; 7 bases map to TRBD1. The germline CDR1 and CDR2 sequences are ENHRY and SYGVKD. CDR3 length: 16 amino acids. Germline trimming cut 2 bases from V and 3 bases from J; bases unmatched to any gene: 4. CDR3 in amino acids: CAISEKGTVGANVLTF. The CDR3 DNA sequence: TGTGCCATCAGTGAGAAAGGGACAGTTGGGGCCAACGTCCTGACTTTC.

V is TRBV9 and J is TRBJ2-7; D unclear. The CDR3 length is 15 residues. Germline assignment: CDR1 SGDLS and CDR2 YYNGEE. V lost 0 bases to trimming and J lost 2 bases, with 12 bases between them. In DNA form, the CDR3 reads TGTGCCAGCAGCGTAGCACTCGGGTCTACCTACGAGCAGTACTTC. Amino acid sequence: CASSVALGSTYEQYF.

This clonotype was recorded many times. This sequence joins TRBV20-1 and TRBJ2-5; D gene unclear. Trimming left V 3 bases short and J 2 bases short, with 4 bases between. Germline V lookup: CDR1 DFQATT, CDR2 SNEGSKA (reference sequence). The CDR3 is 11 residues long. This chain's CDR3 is CSARQQETQYF. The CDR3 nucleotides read TGCAGTGCTAGGCAGCAAGAGACCCAGTACTTC.

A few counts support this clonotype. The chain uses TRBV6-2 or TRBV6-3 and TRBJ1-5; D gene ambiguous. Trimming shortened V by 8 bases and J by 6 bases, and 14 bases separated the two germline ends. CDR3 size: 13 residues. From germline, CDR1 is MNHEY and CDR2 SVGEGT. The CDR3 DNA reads TGTGCCAGCTCGATGCCAGAGGGTCAGCCCCAGCATTTT. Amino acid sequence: CASSMPEGQPQHF.

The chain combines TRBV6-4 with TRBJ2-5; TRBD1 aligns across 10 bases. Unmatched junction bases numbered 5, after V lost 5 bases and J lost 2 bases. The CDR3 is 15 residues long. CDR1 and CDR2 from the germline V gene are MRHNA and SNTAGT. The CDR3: CASSTGQGPQETQYF. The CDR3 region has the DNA TGTGCCAGCAGTACGGGACAGGGGCCACAAGAGACCCAGTACTTC.

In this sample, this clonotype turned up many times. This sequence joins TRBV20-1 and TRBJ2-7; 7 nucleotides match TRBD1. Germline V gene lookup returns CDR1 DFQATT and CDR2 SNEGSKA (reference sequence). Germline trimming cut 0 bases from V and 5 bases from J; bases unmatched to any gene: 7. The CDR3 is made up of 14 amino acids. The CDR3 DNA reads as TGCAGTGCTAGAGATACCAGGGGGTGGAACGAGCAGTACTTC. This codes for CSARDTRGWNEQYF.